This record concerns one T cell receptor beta chain sequence. The data are from a study of blood T cells in healthy people across ages. Unmatched junction bases numbered 3, after V lost 2 bases and J lost 3 bases. CDR1 and CDR2 from the germline V gene are KGHSH and LQKENI. This CDR3 contains 14 residues. Through a sample-barcoded 5' primer and a J-beta primer mix, a second PCR was run for about 6 to 12 cycles. Sequencing of every sample gave 2.5 million or more CDR3-containing paired-end reads. Using its own MiXCR run on the 5' RACE reads, TCRdb lists one record per CDR3 protein. Of about 1.8 million distinct CDR3 sequences listed, about 49% were seen once; the top ten hold over 2%. The people who gave samples were healthy Caucasians from Russia, aged roughly 6 to 100. The extraction recovered at least 5.5 micrograms of total RNA per sample.

The TCR sequence derives from a woman aged 40-49 years in good health. The source material was blood. The chain couples TRBV18 to TRBJ1-2; 7 nucleotides align to TRBD1. This CDR3 is CASSPDRAYYGYTF. CDR3 DNA sequence: TGTGCCAGCTCACCAGACAGGGCCTACTATGGCTACACCTTC.